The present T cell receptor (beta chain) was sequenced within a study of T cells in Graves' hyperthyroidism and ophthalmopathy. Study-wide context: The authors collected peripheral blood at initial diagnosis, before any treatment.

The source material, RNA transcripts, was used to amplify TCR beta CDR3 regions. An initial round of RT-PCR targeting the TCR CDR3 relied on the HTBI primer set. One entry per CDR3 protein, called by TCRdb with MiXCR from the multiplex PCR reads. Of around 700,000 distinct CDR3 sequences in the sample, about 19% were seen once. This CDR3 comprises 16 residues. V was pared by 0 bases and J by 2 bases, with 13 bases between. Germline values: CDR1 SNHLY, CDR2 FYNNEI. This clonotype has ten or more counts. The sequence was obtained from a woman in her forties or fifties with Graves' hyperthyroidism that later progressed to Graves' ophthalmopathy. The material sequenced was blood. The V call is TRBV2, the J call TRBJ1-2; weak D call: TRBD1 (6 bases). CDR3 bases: TGTGCCAGCAGTGAAGCGTGGAGGGGGAGCAACTATGGCTACACCTTC. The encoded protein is CASSEAWRGSNYGYTF.